Shown below are 13 T cell receptor beta chains from a single sample sequenced in a study of T cell responses to AZD1222 COVID-19 vaccine. Using immunoSEQ multiplex PCR, the repertoire was profiled, and TCRdb retains in-frame clones only, with some absent. The sample includes fewer than 150,000 clones, around 86% seen only once; the top ten take about 1.2%. Sequenced material: peripheral blood, taken on day 0 of AZD1222 vaccination. The receptors come from an adult in good health.

This sequence joins TRBV4-3 and TRBJ2-1; D remains unclear. Trimming shortened V by 0 bases and J by 6 bases, and 6 bases separated the two germline ends. Per germline, CDR1 LGHNA and CDR2 YSLEER. CDR3 size: 13 residues. The CDR3 DNA reads as TGCGCCAGCAGCCAAGATTCTACCAATGAGCAGTTCTTC. This translates into CASSQDSTNEQFF.

This clone was picked up one time. Here the CDR3 DNA reads TGTGCCAGCAGCCCCTTTGGGACAGGGCCCTACGAGCAGTACTTC. Translated, it gives CASSPFGTGPYEQYF. The chain recombines TRBV11-1 with TRBJ2-7; 9 bases are shared with TRBD1. The CDR3 has 15 residues. V shed 5 bases, J shed 2 bases, and the junction held 7 bases outside the gene matches. The germline V gene has CDR1 SGHAT and CDR2 FQDESV (reference sequence).

In DNA form, the CDR3 reads TGCGCCAGCAGCCACCCCAGGGGGCAAGCTTTCTTT. Encoded protein: CASSHPRGQAFF. This sequence joins TRBV4-1 and TRBJ1-1; 8 bases are a match to TRBD1. The trim removed 3 bases at V and 9 bases at J, leaving 3 bases unmatched. This CDR3 spans 12 amino acids. Germline CDR1 reads MGHRA; CDR2 reads YSYEKL.

The CDR3 loop is CASITGDRDNSPLHF. CDR3 coding DNA: TGTGCCAGCATCACGGGGGACAGAGATAATTCACCCCTCCACTTT. The chain recombines TRBV6-6 with TRBJ1-6, with 7 bases identical to TRBD1. The V gene end was trimmed by 7 bases and the J gene end by 5 bases; junction bases not matched to a gene: 8. Germline V gives CDR1 MNHNY, CDR2 SVGAGI (reference sequence). The CDR3 sequence is 15 residues long.

The CDR3 region is CASSVGTVAFF. The CDR3 DNA reads as TGTGCCAGCAGTGTGGGGACAGTAGCTTTCTTT. The chain uses TRBV25-1 and TRBJ1-1, with 7 bases identical to TRBD1. Germline lookup yields CDR1 MGHDK and CDR2 SYGVNS. The trim removed 4 bases at V and 10 bases at J, leaving 3 bases unmatched. This CDR3 region has 11 residues.

The chain couples TRBV4-1 to TRBJ2-7; the match to TRBD1 covers 11 bases. From germline, CDR1 is MGHRA and CDR2 YSYEKL. The CDR3 covers 16 residues. J lost 4 bases, V lost 1 base, and 6 bases had no gene match. The CDR3 nucleotides are TGCGCCAGCAGCCAAGGAACCTGGGACAGGGGGTACGAGCAGTACTTC. Residues: CASSQGTWDRGYEQYF.

This chain joins TRBV3-1 (or the pseudogene TRBV3-2) and TRBJ1-2, with no clear D. The germline V and J ends were trimmed by 1 base and 3 bases, with 6 bases remaining between them. Germline CDR1 is LGHDT and CDR2 is YNNKEL (reference sequence). This CDR3 spans 13 amino acids. Here the CDR3 reads CASSQGRDYGYTF. The CDR3 DNA sequence: TGTGCCAGCAGCCAAGGACGGGACTATGGCTACACCTTC.

The J gene is TRBJ1-4, the V gene TRBV7-2; maybe TRBD1 (6 bases). The germline V and J ends were trimmed by 3 bases and 1 base, with 6 bases remaining between them. CDR1 and CDR2 from the germline V gene are SGHTA and FQGNSA. This CDR3 region has 14 residues. In DNA, the CDR3 is TGTGCCAGCAGCTTCAGGGGAACTAATGAAAAACTGTTTTTT. It codes for CASSFRGTNEKLFF.

There are a few counts of this clone. The chain couples TRBV5-6 to TRBJ2-7; 7 bases are shared with TRBD1. Germline V lookup: CDR1 SGHDT, CDR2 YYEEEE. The CDR3 is 13 residues long. Germline trimming cut 2 bases from V and 6 bases from J; bases unmatched to any gene: 5. CDR3: CASSLTGAAEQYF. Written as DNA, the CDR3 is TGTGCCAGCAGCTTAACAGGGGCGGCCGAGCAGTACTTC.

The rearrangement links TRBV27 to TRBJ2-1; D gene ambiguous. The V gene lost 3 bases and the J gene lost 8 bases, with 8 bases spanning the gap. The germline gives CDR1 MNHEY, CDR2 SMNVEV (reference sequence). The CDR3 has 12 amino acids. CDR3 sequence reads: CASSLLPDEQFF. The CDR3, as DNA: TGTGCCAGCAGTTTGTTACCGGATGAGCAGTTCTTC.

This chain connects TRBV23-1 to TRBJ1-5; the match to TRBD1 covers 7 bases. TRBV23-1 is classed as an ORF, of uncertain function. The junction had 7 bases not matched to a gene; V was cut back by 7 bases and J by 7 bases. The CDR3 length is 13 residues. This chain's CDR3 is CASTDRVEQPQHF. As DNA, the CDR3 is TGCGCCAGCACCGACAGGGTCGAACAGCCCCAGCATTTT.

The chain carries TRBV6-2 or TRBV6-3 and TRBJ1-1; the D is unclear. V was cut by 3 bases and J by 1 base, with 18 bases left in between. CDR1 MNHEY and CDR2 SVGEGT come from the germline V gene. The CDR3 contains 17 residues. This chain's CDR3 is CASSYTSSWLPNTEAFF. The CDR3 bases are TGTGCCAGCAGTTATACGTCGAGTTGGCTCCCGAACACTGAAGCTTTCTTT.

This clone was found once. CDR3 nucleotides: TGCAGTGCTGGTACCCAGGGGGAGCAGTTCTTC. It encodes CSAGTQGEQFF. The rearrangement joins TRBV20-1 to TRBJ2-1; TRBD1 might be the D (6 bases). CDR1 is DFQATT, CDR2 SNEGSKA, per germline (reference sequence). The CDR3 totals 11 residues. V lost 5 bases and J 10 bases, leaving 12 bases between the germline ends.